Below are 15 T cell receptor beta chains sequenced from a single sample in a study. TCRdb passed the 5' RACE reads through MiXCR, listing each CDR3 protein once. The repertoire includes several thousand distinct CDR3 sequences, less than 40% of them detected once, and 6% to 7% sits in the top ten. Sequencing was done on a sample of tumor-infiltrating memory CD4+ T cells sorted from the breast tumor. Subset described: memory CD4+ T cells, CD4+CD45RO+CD25-. These TCRs come from a female donor with breast cancer.

This chain links TRBV6-5 with TRBJ2-7, with D unresolved. Trimming cost V 6 bases and J 3 bases, with 15 bases left between them. Germline assignment: CDR1 MNHEY and CDR2 SVGAGI. This CDR3 comprises 14 residues. The CDR3 nucleotides are TGTGCCAGCAGCGCCAGGATTCAGTACTACGAGCAGTACTTC. Its protein is CASSARIQYYEQYF.

Written as DNA, the CDR3 is TGTGCCAGCAGTTACAAGTCCTCTTGGGATGAGCAGTTCTTC. It encodes CASSYKSSWDEQFF. The chain links TRBV6-5 to TRBJ2-1, with D uncertain. This CDR3 comprises 14 residues. From germline, CDR1 is MNHEY and CDR2 SVGAGI. With 2 bases removed from V and 8 bases from J, the gap between germline ends came to 13 bases.

By frequency in the sample, this clonotype is medium-sized. The chain links TRBV19 to TRBJ2-7, with D perhaps TRBD1 (5 bases). Looked up from germline, CDR1 is LNHDA and CDR2 is SQIVND (reference sequence). Between the trimmed V and J ends, which lost 7 bases and 6 bases, there was a span of 22 bases. The CDR3 length is 15 residues. The CDR3 DNA is TGTGCCAGTACCCGCGTTTATAATGGGGCCAGCGAGCAGTACTTC. Translation: CASTRVYNGASEQYF.

On this clonotype itself: This may be a read error: a much more frequent sequence differs by one nucleotide. The chain combines TRBV14 with TRBJ1-1; no clear D. V was trimmed by 0 bases and J by 6 bases, leaving 8 bases between them. CDR3 length equals 13 residues. Per the germline V gene, CDR1 is SGHDN and CDR2 is FVKESK. This CDR3 reads CASSQDFFSEAFF. The CDR3 DNA sequence: TGTGCCAGCAGCCAAGACTTCTTTTCTGAAGCTTTCTTT.

By share, this clonotype ranks as medium-sized. The chain joins TRBV5-1 to TRBJ2-3, with D perhaps TRBD1 (6 bases). Trimming removed 7 bases at V and 1 base at J, with 13 bases between. Germline values: CDR1 SGHRS, CDR2 YFSETQ. The CDR3 is 14 residues long. The DNA for the CDR3 is TGCGCCAGCGGGAGCAGGGGCGGCACAGATACGCAGTATTTT. Translating it yields CASGSRGGTDTQYF.

The rearrangement links TRBV18 to TRBJ2-3, with a possible D match to TRBD1 (6 bases). The J call may be wrong; the DNA end is better matched by TRBJ1-5. Germline CDR1 KGHSH, CDR2 LQKENI. This CDR3 has 15 amino acids. Written as DNA, the CDR3 is TGTGCCAGCTCACCCCAGGGGACCGGCACAGATACGCAGCATTTT. This codes for CASSPQGTGTDTQHF.

V gene TRBV5-1 combines with J gene TRBJ2-1; 10 bases align to TRBD2. The CDR3 has 15 amino acids. The J segment lost 6 bases and the V segment lost 4 bases, leaving 7 bases of the junction unmatched. The germline V gene encodes CDR1 SGHRS and CDR2 YFSETQ. CDR3 DNA sequence: TGCGCCAGCAGCCCCCCCCTAGCGGGAGTCAATGAGCAGTTCTTC. As protein: CASSPPLAGVNEQFF.

This clonotype occurred many times. The chain recombines TRBV20-1 with TRBJ1-5, with D unresolved. Per the germline V gene, CDR1 is DFQATT and CDR2 is SNEGSKA (reference sequence). V gave up 5 bases and J gave up 2 bases, with 10 bases separating them. CDR3 length: 13 residues. The CDR3 bases are TGCAGTGCTTCGGACCCTGGCAATCAGCCCCAGCATTTT. Protein sequence: CSASDPGNQPQHF.

On this clonotype itself: Without the conserved terminal phenylalanine or tryptophan, this CDR3 likely stems from a read error. This chain links TRBV4-3 with TRBJ1-2; 7 nucleotides line up with TRBD1. V dropped 2 bases and J dropped 6; count of bases not matched to a gene: 9. CDR3 length: 15 amino acids. Germline V gives CDR1 LGHNA, CDR2 YSLEER. CDR3 loop: CASSQSRQGGNGYTS. The CDR3 DNA reads as TGCGCCAGCAGCCAATCACGACAGGGCGGCAATGGCTACACCTCC.

V is TRBV10-1 and J is TRBJ2-7; D is undetermined. Trimming took off 0 bases at V and 1 base at J, with 4 bases between the two ends. The CDR3 is made up of 13 amino acids. Germline V CDR1 and CDR2: WNHNN, SYGVQD (reference sequence). CDR3 nucleotide sequence: TGCGCCAGCAGTGAGTCGGGATCCTACGAGCAGTACTTC. This sequence encodes CASSESGSYEQYF.

Sample share makes this clonotype medium-sized. The rearrangement uses TRBV10-2 and TRBJ1-2; the D gene is possibly TRBD1 (5 bases). This CDR3 spans 16 amino acids. Between the trimmed V and J ends, which lost 3 bases and 0 bases, there was a span of 14 bases. Germline V gives CDR1 WSHSY, CDR2 SAAADI. The CDR3 region is CASSDVLGRANYGYTF. The DNA for the CDR3 is TGCGCCAGCAGTGACGTCCTGGGCAGGGCTAACTATGGCTACACCTTC.

This clonotype came up a few times. This rearrangement joins TRBV20-1 to TRBJ2-1; D remains ambiguous. The germline V gene has CDR1 DFQATT and CDR2 SNEGSKA (reference sequence). The V end lost 5 bases, the J end lost 4 bases, and 3 bases lay between the germline ends. The CDR3 loop spans 10 amino acids. The CDR3 loop is CSAQYNEQFF. The CDR3 region has the DNA TGCAGTGCTCAGTACAATGAGCAGTTCTTC.

The J gene is TRBJ2-3, the V gene TRBV20-1; D is unclear. Looked up from germline, CDR1 is DFQATT and CDR2 is SNEGSKA (reference sequence). CDR3 length equals 13 residues. Trimming left V 5 bases short and J 5 bases short, with 14 bases between. CDR3 amino acids: CSAQEPLRDTQYF. The DNA for the CDR3 is TGCAGTGCTCAAGAGCCTCTGAGAGATACGCAGTATTTT.

This clonotype was detected a few times. The V gene is TRBV2, the J gene TRBJ1-1; 9 bases align to TRBD1. The CDR3 runs 14 residues. The ends lost 10 bases at V and 5 bases at J; junction bases unmatched: 11. From germline, CDR1 is SNHLY and CDR2 FYNNEI. The CDR3 sequence: CATKQGALVTEAFF. The CDR3 DNA sequence: TGTGCCACTAAACAGGGGGCACTGGTAACTGAAGCTTTCTTT.

To note about this clonotype: A read error may explain this, as a much larger clone is one base away. The chain is built from TRBV4-3 and TRBJ2-7, with 10 bases aligning to TRBD2. The germline gives CDR1 LGHNA, CDR2 YSLEER. Losses at the gene ends were 0 bases for V and 6 bases for J; bases not matched to a gene: 8. This CDR3 has 16 amino acids. The CDR3: CASSQDVLAGSCEQYF. The CDR3 region has the DNA TGCGCCAGCAGCCAAGATGTACTAGCGGGAAGCTGCGAGCAGTACTTC.